This T cell receptor beta chain was retrieved from a study of blood T cell repertoires in COVID-19. Enrolment of Seattle patients took place during active infection, and they were followed longitudinally. Produced via immunoSEQ multiplex PCR; TCRdb's table is partial and in-frame only. The table lists approximately 180,000 clones, 65% to 85% of them singletons, with 5.5% to 8% in the top ten. The CDR3 loop spans 13 amino acids. J lost 2 bases, V lost 7 bases, and 7 bases had no gene match. Looked up from germline, CDR1 is SQVTM and CDR2 is ANQGSEA. This receptor was obtained from a woman aged 40 to 50 with COVID-19, enrolled during active disease. This chain links TRBV29-1 with TRBJ1-2, with TRBD1 identical over 7 bases. Sequencing input: peripheral blood. As DNA, the CDR3 is TGCAGCGCCCCCAGGGGACAGAACTATGGCTACACCTTC. Translated: CSAPRGQNYGYTF. The entire variable domain, with the rest obtained from reference TRBV29-1 and TRBJ1-2, is as follows: SAVISQKPSRDICQRGTSLTIQCQVDSQVTMMFWYRQQPGQSLTLIATANQGSEATYESGFVIDKFPISRPNLTFSTLTVSNMSPEDSSIYLCSAPRGQNYGYTFGSGTRLTVV.